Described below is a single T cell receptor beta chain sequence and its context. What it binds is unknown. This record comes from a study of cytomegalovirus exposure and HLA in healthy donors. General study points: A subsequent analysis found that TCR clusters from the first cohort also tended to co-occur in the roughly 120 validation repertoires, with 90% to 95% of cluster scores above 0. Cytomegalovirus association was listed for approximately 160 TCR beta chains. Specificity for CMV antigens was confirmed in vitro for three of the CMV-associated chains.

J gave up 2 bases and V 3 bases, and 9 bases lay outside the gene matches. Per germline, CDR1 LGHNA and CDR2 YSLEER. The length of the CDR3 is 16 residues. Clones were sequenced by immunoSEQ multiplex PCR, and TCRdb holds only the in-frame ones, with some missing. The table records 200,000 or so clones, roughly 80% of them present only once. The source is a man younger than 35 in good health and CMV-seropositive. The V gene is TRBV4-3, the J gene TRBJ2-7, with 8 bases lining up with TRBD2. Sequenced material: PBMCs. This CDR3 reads CASSQSGGAETYEQYF. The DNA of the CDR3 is TGCGCCAGCAGCCAGAGCGGGGGAGCGGAGACCTACGAGCAGTACTTC.